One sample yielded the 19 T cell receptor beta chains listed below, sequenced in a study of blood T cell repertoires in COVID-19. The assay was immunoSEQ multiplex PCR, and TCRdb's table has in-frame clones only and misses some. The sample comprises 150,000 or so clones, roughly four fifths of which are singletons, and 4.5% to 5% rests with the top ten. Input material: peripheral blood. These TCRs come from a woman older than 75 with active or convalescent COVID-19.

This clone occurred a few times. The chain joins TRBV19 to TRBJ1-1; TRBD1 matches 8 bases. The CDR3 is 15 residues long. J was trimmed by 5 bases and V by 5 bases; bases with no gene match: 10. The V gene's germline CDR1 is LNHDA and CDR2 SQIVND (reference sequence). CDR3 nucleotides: TGTGCCAGTAGTGCAAGACAGGGGCTGAGGACTGAAGCTTTCTTT. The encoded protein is CASSARQGLRTEAFF.

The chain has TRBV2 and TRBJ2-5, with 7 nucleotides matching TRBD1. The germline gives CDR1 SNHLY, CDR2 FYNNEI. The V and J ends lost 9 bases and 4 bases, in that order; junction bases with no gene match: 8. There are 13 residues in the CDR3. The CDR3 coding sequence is TGTGCCAGTAATTACAGGGGCCGAGAGACCCAGTACTTC. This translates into CASNYRGRETQYF.

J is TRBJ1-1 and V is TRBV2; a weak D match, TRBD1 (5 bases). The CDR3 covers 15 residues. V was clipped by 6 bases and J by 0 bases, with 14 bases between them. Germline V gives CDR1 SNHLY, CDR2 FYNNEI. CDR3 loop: CASRARQRMNTEAFF. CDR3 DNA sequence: TGTGCCAGCAGGGCCCGACAGAGAATGAACACTGAAGCTTTCTTT.

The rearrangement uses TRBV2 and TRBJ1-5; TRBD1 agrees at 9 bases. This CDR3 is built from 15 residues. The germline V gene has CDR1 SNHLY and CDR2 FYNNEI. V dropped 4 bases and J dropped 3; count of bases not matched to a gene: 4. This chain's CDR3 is CASSGGTGYNQPQHF. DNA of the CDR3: TGTGCCAGCAGTGGGGGGACAGGGTACAATCAGCCCCAGCATTTT.

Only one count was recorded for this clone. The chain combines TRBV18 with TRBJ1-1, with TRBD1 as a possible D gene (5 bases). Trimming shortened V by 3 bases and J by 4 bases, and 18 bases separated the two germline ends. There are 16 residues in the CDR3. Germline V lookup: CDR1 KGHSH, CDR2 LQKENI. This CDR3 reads CASSPDWGAAGTEAFF. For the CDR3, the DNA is TGTGCCAGCTCACCGGACTGGGGCGCAGCGGGCACTGAAGCTTTCTTT.

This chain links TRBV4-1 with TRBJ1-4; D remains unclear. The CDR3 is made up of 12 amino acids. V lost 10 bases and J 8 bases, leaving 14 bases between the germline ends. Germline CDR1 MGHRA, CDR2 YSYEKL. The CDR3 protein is CANHRGGEKLFF. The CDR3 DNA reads TGCGCCAACCACCGTGGAGGAGAAAAACTGTTTTTT.

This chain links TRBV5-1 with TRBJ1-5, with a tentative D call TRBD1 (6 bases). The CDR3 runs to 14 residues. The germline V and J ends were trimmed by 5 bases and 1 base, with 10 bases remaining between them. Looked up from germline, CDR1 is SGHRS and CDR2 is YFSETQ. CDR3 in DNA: TGCGCCAGCAGGCCAGGGGAAAGCAATCAGCCCCAGCATTTT. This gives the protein CASRPGESNQPQHF.

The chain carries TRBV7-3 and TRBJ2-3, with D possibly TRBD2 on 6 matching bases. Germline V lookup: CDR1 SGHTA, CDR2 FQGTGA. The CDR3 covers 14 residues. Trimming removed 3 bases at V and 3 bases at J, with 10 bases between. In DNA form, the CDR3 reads TGTGCCAGCAGCTTGACCCGGGGGACAGATACGCAGTATTTT. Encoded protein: CASSLTRGTDTQYF.

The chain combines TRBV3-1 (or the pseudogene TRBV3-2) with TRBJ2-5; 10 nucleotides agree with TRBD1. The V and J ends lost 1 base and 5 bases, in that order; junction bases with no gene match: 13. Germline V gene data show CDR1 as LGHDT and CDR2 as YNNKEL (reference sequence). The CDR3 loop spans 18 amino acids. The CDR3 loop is CASSQGPGQGSGRETQYF. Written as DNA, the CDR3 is TGTGCCAGCAGCCAAGGGCCGGGACAGGGGTCCGGCCGGGAGACCCAGTACTTC.

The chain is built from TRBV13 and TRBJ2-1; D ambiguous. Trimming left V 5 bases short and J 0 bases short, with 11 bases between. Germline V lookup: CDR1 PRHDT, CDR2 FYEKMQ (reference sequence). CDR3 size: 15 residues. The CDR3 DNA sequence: TGTGCCAGCAGCCGAAGGCAGGTCTCCTACAATGAGCAGTTCTTC. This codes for CASSRRQVSYNEQFF. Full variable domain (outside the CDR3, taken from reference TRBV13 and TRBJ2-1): AAGVIQSPRHLIKEKRETATLKCYPIPRHDTVYWYQQGPGQDPQFLISFYEKMQSDKGSIPDRFSAQQFSDYHSELNMSSLELGDSALYFCASSRRQVSYNEQFFGPGTRLTVL.

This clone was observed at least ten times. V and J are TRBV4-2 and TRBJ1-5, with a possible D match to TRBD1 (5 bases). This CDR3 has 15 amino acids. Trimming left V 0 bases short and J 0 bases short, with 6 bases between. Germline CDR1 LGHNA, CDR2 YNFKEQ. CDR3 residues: CASSQDQGSNQPQHF. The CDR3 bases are TGTGCCAGCAGCCAAGATCAGGGTAGCAATCAGCCCCAGCATTTT.

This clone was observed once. DNA for the CDR3: TGTGCCAGCTCGACTAGCGGGGGGCCGGATACGCAGTATTTT. Protein sequence: CASSTSGGPDTQYF. J is TRBJ2-3 and V is TRBV7-9; TRBD2 matches 13 bases. The CDR3 loop spans 14 amino acids. Germline V gene sequence: CDR1 SEHNR, CDR2 FQNEAQ (reference sequence). J lost 6 bases, V lost 8 bases, and 5 bases had no gene match. The full variable domain, rest sourced from reference TRBV7-9 and TRBJ2-3, is DTGVSQNPRHKITKRGQNVTFRCDPISEHNRLYWYRQTLGQGPEFLTYFQNEAQLEKSRLLSDRFSAERPKGSFSTLEIQRTEQGDSAMYLCASSTSGGPDTQYFGPGTRLTVL.

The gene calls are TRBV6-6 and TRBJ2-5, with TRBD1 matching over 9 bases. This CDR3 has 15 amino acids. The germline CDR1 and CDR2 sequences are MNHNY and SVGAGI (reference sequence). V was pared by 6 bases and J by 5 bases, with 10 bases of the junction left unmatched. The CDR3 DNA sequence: TGTGCCAGCAGAGATCGGGACAGGGTGTCGGAGACCCAGTACTTC. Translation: CASRDRDRVSETQYF.

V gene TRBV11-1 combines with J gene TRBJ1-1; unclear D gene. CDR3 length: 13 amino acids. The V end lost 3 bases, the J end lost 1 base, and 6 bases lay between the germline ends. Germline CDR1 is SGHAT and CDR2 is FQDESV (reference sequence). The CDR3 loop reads CASSLTPNTEAFF. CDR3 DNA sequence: TGTGCCAGCAGCTTGACACCGAACACTGAAGCTTTCTTT.

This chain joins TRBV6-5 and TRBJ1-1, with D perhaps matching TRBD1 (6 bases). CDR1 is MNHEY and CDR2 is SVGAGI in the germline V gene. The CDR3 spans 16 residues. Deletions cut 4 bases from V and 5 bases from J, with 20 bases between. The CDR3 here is CASSFRQAVGLTEAFF. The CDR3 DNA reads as TGTGCCAGCAGTTTCAGACAGGCCGTCGGGTTAACTGAAGCTTTCTTT.

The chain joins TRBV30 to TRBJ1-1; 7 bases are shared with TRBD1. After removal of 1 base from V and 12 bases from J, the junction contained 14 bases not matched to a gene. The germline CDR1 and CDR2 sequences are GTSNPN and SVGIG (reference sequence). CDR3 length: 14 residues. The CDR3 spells CAWSEGTVPPLTFF. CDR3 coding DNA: TGTGCCTGGAGTGAGGGGACAGTGCCCCCCTTGACTTTCTTT.

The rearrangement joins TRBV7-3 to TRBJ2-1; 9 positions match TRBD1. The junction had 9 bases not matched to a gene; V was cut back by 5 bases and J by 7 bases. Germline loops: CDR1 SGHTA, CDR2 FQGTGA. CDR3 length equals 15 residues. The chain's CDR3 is CASSTGQGRRNEQFF. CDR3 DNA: TGTGCCAGCAGCACGGGACAGGGAAGGAGAAATGAGCAGTTCTTC. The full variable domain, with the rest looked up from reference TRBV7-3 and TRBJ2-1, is GAGVSQTPSNKVTEKGKYVELRCDPISGHTALYWYRQSLGQGPEFLIYFQGTGAADDSGLPNDRFFAVRPEGSVSTLKIQRTERGDSAVYLCASSTGQGRRNEQFFGPGTRLTVL.

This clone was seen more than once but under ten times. The DNA of the CDR3 is TGTGCCAGCAGCCCCACTAGCGGGGGGGCTCAAGAGACCCAGTACTTC. It encodes CASSPTSGGAQETQYF. The chain carries TRBV5-4 and TRBJ2-5; 13 nucleotides align to TRBD2. V lost 4 bases, J lost 2 bases, and 5 bases stayed unmatched. The CDR3 has 16 residues. CDR1 is SGHNT, CDR2 YYREEE, per germline (reference sequence).

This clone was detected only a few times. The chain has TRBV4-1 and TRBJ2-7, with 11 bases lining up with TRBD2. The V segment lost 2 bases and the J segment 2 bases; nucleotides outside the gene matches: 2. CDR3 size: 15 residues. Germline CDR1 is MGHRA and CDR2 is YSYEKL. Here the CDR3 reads CASSQLAGGTYEQYF. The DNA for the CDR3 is TGCGCCAGCAGCCAATTAGCGGGGGGGACCTACGAGCAGTACTTC.